Presented here are 31 T cell receptor beta chains from one specimen sequenced in a study of blood T cell repertoires in COVID-19. Data came from immunoSEQ multiplex PCR; TCRdb stores just in-frame clones and leaves some out. The sample shows approximately 190,000 clones, roughly 82% of them seen only once. The sequencing input was peripheral blood. These receptors came from a woman aged 60-75 years with COVID-19, enrolled during active disease.

This chain connects TRBV7-6 to TRBJ2-5; perhaps TRBD1 as D (5 bases). Trimming shortened V by 5 bases and J by 3 bases, and 10 bases separated the two germline ends. The CDR3 contains 13 residues. Germline-derived CDR1 and CDR2 are SGHVS and FNYEAQ. The CDR3 is CASSTGPKETQYF. The CDR3 DNA is TGTGCCAGCAGCACAGGACCAAAAGAGACCCAGTACTTC.

The chain has TRBV2 and TRBJ2-5, with TRBD1 as a possible D gene (5 bases). Trimming cost V 2 bases and J 5 bases, with 12 bases left between them. CDR1 and CDR2 from the germline V gene are SNHLY and FYNNEI. CDR3 length: 14 amino acids. In DNA form, the CDR3 reads TGTGCCAGCAGTGAATTGGGGCTGATGGAGACCCAGTACTTC. It encodes CASSELGLMETQYF. Using reference TRBV2 and TRBJ2-5 for the parts outside the CDR3, the full variable domain is EPEVTQTPSHQVTQMGQEVILRCVPISNHLYFYWYRQILGQKVEFLVSFYNNEISEKSEIFDDQFSVERPDGSNFTLKIRSTKLEDSAMYFCASSELGLMETQYFGPGTRLLVL.

V usage is TRBV6-5 and J usage is TRBJ1-6; the D gene is possibly TRBD1 (6 bases). This CDR3 has 15 residues. The V gene lost 2 bases and the J gene lost 7 bases, with 12 bases spanning the gap. The V gene's germline CDR1 is MNHEY and CDR2 SVGAGI. CDR3 residues: CASSYDGQRNSPLHF. CDR3 bases: TGTGCCAGCAGTTACGACGGACAGCGAAATTCACCCCTCCACTTT.

The chain carries TRBV7-2 and TRBJ1-6; D possibly corresponds to TRBD1 (6 bases). V was clipped by 3 bases and J by 6 bases, with 12 bases between them. Germline V gene lookup returns CDR1 SGHTA and CDR2 FQGNSA. The CDR3 runs to 15 residues. The CDR3 reads CASSLVGGGNSPLHF. The CDR3 DNA sequence: TGTGCCAGCAGCTTGGTAGGGGGTGGTAATTCACCCCTCCACTTT. The whole variable domain, remainder taken from reference TRBV7-2 and TRBJ1-6, is GAGVSQSPSNKVTEKGKDVELRCDPISGHTALYWYRQSLGQGLEFLIYFQGNSAPDKSGLPSDRFSAERTGGSVSTLTIQRTQQEDSAVYLCASSLVGGGNSPLHFGNGTRLTVT.

The genes are TRBV7-2 and TRBJ2-3, with 9 positions matching TRBD2. The CDR3 runs 16 residues. With 4 bases clipped from V and 3 bases from J, the junction kept 8 bases outside the gene matches. Germline assignment: CDR1 SGHTA and CDR2 FQGNSA. CDR3 coding DNA: TGTGCCAGCAGCTCAAATAGCGGGAGAAGTACAGATACGCAGTATTTT. Residues: CASSSNSGRSTDTQYF.

The V call is TRBV11-2, the J call TRBJ2-4, with unresolved D. V gave up 3 bases and J gave up 0 bases, with 6 bases separating them. Germline CDR1 and CDR2: SGHAT and FQNNGV. There are 14 residues in the CDR3. CDR3 coding DNA: TGTGCCAGCAGCTTTGCCGGAGCCAAAAACATTCAGTACTTC. This gives the protein CASSFAGAKNIQYF.

This clone was seen more than once but under ten times. The chain joins TRBV6-1 to TRBJ2-2; 11 nucleotides agree with TRBD2. This CDR3 is built from 17 residues. CDR1 and CDR2 (germline): MNHNS, SASEGT. V lost 4 bases, J lost 2 bases, and 6 bases stayed unmatched. The CDR3 reads CASSVNLAGGNTGELFF. CDR3 sequence (DNA): TGTGCCAGCAGTGTAAACCTAGCGGGAGGAAACACCGGGGAGCTGTTTTTT.

This clone was observed a single time. The chain combines TRBV10-3 with TRBJ1-3; TRBD1 matches 8 bases. V was pared by 6 bases and J by 4 bases, with 5 bases of the junction left unmatched. Germline V CDR1 and CDR2: ENHRY, SYGVKD. There are 14 residues in the CDR3. The CDR3 nucleotides read TGTGCCATCAGGAAGACAGGGGACGGAAACACCATATATTTT. It is translated as CAIRKTGDGNTIYF.

The chain carries TRBV9 and TRBJ2-3; the match to TRBD1 covers 8 bases. Trimming took 9 bases from V and 6 from J; bases not matched to a gene: 15. This CDR3 has 15 residues. Germline CDR1 reads SGDLS; CDR2 reads YYNGEE. The CDR3 coding sequence is TGTGCCAACTCCCAGAGACAGGGGACCAAGGATACGCAGTATTTT. It yields the protein CANSQRQGTKDTQYF.

The rearrangement joins TRBV6-1 to TRBJ1-1; TRBD1 matches 9 bases. The CDR3 spans 18 residues. Germline CDR1 reads MNHNS; CDR2 reads SASEGT. The trim removed 4 bases at V and 1 base at J, leaving 13 bases unmatched. CDR3 bases: TGTGCCAGCAGTGTAATTCCGGACAGGGGAAGAGAGAACACTGAAGCTTTCTTT. It codes for CASSVIPDRGRENTEAFF.

The chain uses TRBV4-3 and TRBJ2-7; D perhaps matches TRBD1 (5 bases). In germline, CDR1 is LGHNA, CDR2 YSLEER. This CDR3 has 15 amino acids. V lost 0 bases, J lost 1 base, and 10 bases lay in between. CDR3 nucleotides: TGCGCCAGCAGCCAAGACAGGGTAGCTTCCTACGAGCAGTACTTC. Translated, it gives CASSQDRVASYEQYF.

This clone came up once. CDR3 region: CASSWDREVYGYTF. DNA for the CDR3: TGTGCCAGCAGCTGGGACAGGGAAGTCTATGGCTACACCTTC. The V call is TRBV5-6, the J call TRBJ1-2; 9 nucleotides align to TRBD1. The V segment lost 3 bases and the J segment 4 bases; nucleotides outside the gene matches: 4. This CDR3 has 14 amino acids. Germline loops: CDR1 SGHDT, CDR2 YYEEEE.

The chain employs TRBV7-2 and TRBJ2-1; possible D gene TRBD2, 7 bases. The CDR3 is made up of 15 amino acids. Per the germline V gene, CDR1 is SGHTA and CDR2 is FQGNSA. V was pared by 1 base and J by 2 bases, with 9 bases between. As DNA, the CDR3 is TGTGCCAGCAGCTTAGGCGGGGGCCCCTACAATGAGCAGTTCTTC. Amino acids: CASSLGGGPYNEQFF. The variable domain in full, completed from reference TRBV7-2 and TRBJ2-1, reads GAGVSQSPSNKVTEKGKDVELRCDPISGHTALYWYRQSLGQGLEFLIYFQGNSAPDKSGLPSDRFSAERTGGSVSTLTIQRTQQEDSAVYLCASSLGGGPYNEQFFGPGTRLTVL.

The rearrangement uses TRBV7-3 and TRBJ2-1, with 10 bases aligning to TRBD2. The CDR3 has 15 residues. J gave up 9 bases and V 4 bases, and 9 bases lay outside the gene matches. CDR1 and CDR2 (germline): SGHTA, FQGTGA. The CDR3 nucleotides are TGTGCCAGCAGCTCACCGGGACTAGCGAGGGGTGAGCAGTTCTTC. Its translation: CASSSPGLARGEQFF.

This sequence joins TRBV7-8 and TRBJ1-3, with D perhaps TRBD1 (6 bases). CDR1 and CDR2 from the germline V gene are SGHVS and FQNEAQ. This CDR3 is 16 amino acids long. Trimming cost V 5 bases and J 3 bases, with 17 bases left between them. Here the CDR3 DNA reads TGTGCCAGCAGCCAAGGGAGGGGGGATGTTGGAAACACCATATATTTT. Its translation is CASSQGRGDVGNTIYF. Full variable domain (rest looked up from reference TRBV7-8 and TRBJ1-3): GAGVSQSPRYKVAKRGQDVALRCDPISGHVSLFWYQQALGQGPEFLTYFQNEAQLDKSGLPSDRFFAERPEGSVSTLKIQRTQQEDSAVYLCASSQGRGDVGNTIYFGEGSWLTVV.

This clone was seen just once. The chain carries TRBV7-3 and TRBJ1-2; perhaps TRBD1 as D (5 bases). Germline V lookup: CDR1 SGHTA, CDR2 FQGTGA. V lost 1 base and J lost 6, with 12 bases in between. The CDR3 is 14 residues long. The CDR3: CASSLSGGMDGYTF. The CDR3 DNA is TGTGCCAGCAGCTTAAGCGGGGGGATGGATGGCTACACCTTC.

This clone was observed a handful of times. CDR3 loop: CASSQEPRTGNFNSPLHF. The DNA for the CDR3 is TGTGCCAGCAGCCAAGAGCCACGGACAGGGAATTTTAATTCACCCCTCCACTTT. The gene calls are TRBV4-2 and TRBJ1-6; the match to TRBD1 covers 8 bases. V trimming: 0 bases; J trimming: 6 bases; junction bases outside the gene matches: 10. CDR3 length: 18 residues. Germline CDR1 and CDR2: LGHNA and YNFKEQ.

V is TRBV28 and J is TRBJ2-3; 11 bases agree with TRBD2. This CDR3 is 18 amino acids long. Trimming removed 5 bases from V and 0 bases from J; junction bases left unmatched: 10. Germline CDR1 and CDR2: MDHEN and SYDVKM. The CDR3 sequence: CASSVTSGGTSSTDTQYF. The CDR3 DNA sequence: TGTGCCAGCAGTGTCACTAGCGGGGGAACTTCTAGCACAGATACGCAGTATTTT.

In this sample, this clone is medium-sized. V usage is TRBV4-2 and J usage is TRBJ1-2; unclear D gene. The CDR3 covers 15 residues. V was shortened by 0 bases and J by 4 bases, with 12 bases between the two germline ends. CDR1 is LGHNA, CDR2 YNFKEQ, per germline. CDR3 bases: TGTGCCAGCAGCCAAGATTTTTCGGCGGGCTATGGCTACACCTTC. It is translated as CASSQDFSAGYGYTF.

CDR3 residues: CASSDRGLYTAFF. The CDR3 DNA follows: TGTGCCAGTAGTGACAGGGGGCTTTACACGGCTTTCTTT. V usage is TRBV19 and J usage is TRBJ1-1; 10 bases line up with TRBD1. CDR3 size: 13 residues. Germline CDR1 LNHDA, CDR2 SQIVND (reference sequence). V shed 5 bases and J 11 bases; nucleotides not matched to a gene: 8.

The chain uses TRBV19 and TRBJ1-1, with 9 bases that match TRBD1. V lost 5 bases, J lost 4 bases, and 5 bases stayed unmatched. This CDR3 comprises 14 residues. The germline V gene encodes CDR1 LNHDA and CDR2 SQIVND (reference sequence). CDR3 DNA: TGTGCCAGTAGTCGCAGGACAGGGGCCACTGAAGCTTTCTTT. This codes for CASSRRTGATEAFF.

This chain links TRBV3-1 (or the pseudogene TRBV3-2) with TRBJ1-1; D is perhaps TRBD1 (5 bases). The CDR3 has 13 residues. Germline loops: CDR1 LGHDT, CDR2 YNNKEL (reference sequence). Trimming left V 4 bases short and J 1 base short, with 7 bases between. CDR3 sequence reads: CASSLRGNTEAFF. The CDR3 nucleotides are TGTGCCAGCAGCCTTAGGGGGAACACTGAAGCTTTCTTT.

The rearrangement uses TRBV7-9 and TRBJ2-5, with 7 nucleotides matching TRBD1. This CDR3 contains 14 residues. Germline V CDR1 and CDR2: SEHNR, FQNEAQ (reference sequence). Unmatched junction bases numbered 2, after V lost 3 bases and J lost 1 base. CDR3 in amino acids: CASSLNRGQETQYF. The CDR3 region has the DNA TGTGCCAGCAGCTTGAACAGGGGCCAAGAGACCCAGTACTTC.

This clone was counted at least ten times. This rearrangement joins TRBV5-1 to TRBJ1-4, with TRBD1 matching over 9 bases. J lost 5 bases, V lost 5 bases, and 10 bases had no gene match. CDR3 length: 16 residues. The germline V gene encodes CDR1 SGHRS and CDR2 YFSETQ. The CDR3 DNA reads TGCGCCAGCAGTTGGGGACAGGGAAGAATGAATGAAAAACTGTTTTTT. It codes for CASSWGQGRMNEKLFF.

The chain uses TRBV10-3 and TRBJ2-7, with TRBD1 matching 8 bases. Germline lookup yields CDR1 ENHRY and CDR2 SYGVKD. Unmatched junction bases numbered 10, after V lost 2 bases and J lost 4 bases. The CDR3 loop spans 16 amino acids. The CDR3 protein is CAISEGSPGGIYEQYV. The CDR3 DNA follows: TGTGCCATCAGTGAGGGGTCTCCAGGGGGCATTTACGAGCAGTACGTC.

The chain recombines TRBV11-2 with TRBJ2-1; 9 nucleotides match TRBD1. The CDR3 loop spans 18 amino acids. Losses at the gene ends were 2 bases for V and 0 bases for J; bases not matched to a gene: 8. The V gene's germline CDR1 is SGHAT and CDR2 FQNNGV. This chain's CDR3 is CASSLPTQTGGSYNEQFF. CDR3 nucleotide sequence: TGTGCCAGCAGCTTACCGACACAGACAGGGGGCTCCTACAATGAGCAGTTCTTC.

This chain connects TRBV3-1 (or the pseudogene TRBV3-2) to TRBJ1-6; possible D gene TRBD1, 6 bases. Germline loops: CDR1 LGHDT, CDR2 YNNKEL (reference sequence). This CDR3 spans 15 amino acids. The V gene lost 4 bases and the J gene lost 4 bases, with 11 bases spanning the gap. CDR3 DNA sequence: TGTGCCAGCAGCCTACGACAGGCGTATAATTCACCCCTCCACTTT. Amino acids: CASSLRQAYNSPLHF.

V usage is TRBV5-4 and J usage is TRBJ1-2; possible D gene TRBD1, 5 bases. The length of the CDR3 is 15 residues. V lost 4 bases to trimming and J lost 2 bases, with 15 bases between them. Germline loops: CDR1 SGHNT, CDR2 YYREEE (reference sequence). The CDR3 region has the DNA TGTGCCAGCAGCCCTGACAGTAACTTCAACTATGGCTACACCTTC. It yields the protein CASSPDSNFNYGYTF. The complete variable domain, with remaining parts taken from reference TRBV5-4 and TRBJ1-2, reads ETGVTQSPTHLIKTRGQQVTLRCSSQSGHNTVSWYQQALGQGPQFIFQYYREEENGRGNFPPRFSGLQFPNYSSELNVNALELDDSALYLCASSPDSNFNYGYTFGSGTRLTVV.

The genes are TRBV14 and TRBJ2-5, with D perhaps matching TRBD1 (6 bases). Germline V gives CDR1 SGHDN, CDR2 FVKESK. The CDR3 totals 15 residues. V lost 0 bases and J lost 6, with 14 bases in between. The CDR3 DNA follows: TGTGCCAGCAGCCAAGACGGGTTAGGGGGACAGACCCAGTACTTC. As protein: CASSQDGLGGQTQYF.

V gene TRBV6-1 combines with J gene TRBJ1-1, with D maybe TRBD1 (6 bases). The V gene's germline CDR1 is MNHNS and CDR2 SASEGT. The CDR3 spans 14 residues. The germline V and J ends were trimmed by 1 base and 2 bases, with 8 bases remaining between them. This CDR3 reads CASSEGDINTEAFF. The DNA of the CDR3 is TGTGCCAGCAGTGAAGGGGACATAAACACTGAAGCTTTCTTT.

This chain connects TRBV7-2 to TRBJ2-7; unclear D gene. Trimming left V 1 base short and J 0 bases short, with 7 bases between. The V gene's germline CDR1 is SGHTA and CDR2 FQGNSA. CDR3 length: 14 residues. The CDR3 spells CASSLDYGSYEQYF. In DNA form, the CDR3 reads TGTGCCAGCAGCTTAGACTACGGCTCCTACGAGCAGTACTTC.